This record looks at one T cell receptor beta chain sequence and its context. Its antigen is undetermined. The record originates from a study of blood T cells in healthy people across ages. Study observations and caveats: Diversity was higher, and naive CD4+ cells more numerous, in long-lived donors than in aged donors.

For the second PCR, which ran for roughly 6 to 11 cycles, a sample-barcoded 5' primer and a J-beta primer mix were used. TCRdb reprocessed the 5' RACE reads with MiXCR, giving one entry per CDR3 protein. The table lists roughly 800,000 distinct CDR3 sequences, approximately 55% of them singletons. Between the trimmed V and J ends, which lost 7 bases and 4 bases, there was a span of 11 bases. Germline assignment: CDR1 SQVTM and CDR2 ANQGSEA. The CDR3 totals 13 residues. The sequence came from an elderly man in good health. Sequences were obtained from blood. J is TRBJ1-6 and V is TRBV29-1; D may be TRBD1 (6 bases). The CDR3 protein is CSAGTFYNSPLHF. CDR3 coding DNA: TGCAGCGCCGGGACATTTTATAATTCACCCCTCCACTTT.